The 5 T cell receptor beta chains given below trace back to one sample, sequenced in a study of T cells in Graves' hyperthyroidism and ophthalmopathy. The CDR3 regions of TCR beta were amplified from RNA transcripts. Using the HTBI primer set, a first-round RT-PCR was run on the TCR CDR3. A single record per CDR3 protein comes from TCRdb applying MiXCR to the multiplex PCR reads. Among around 500,000 distinct CDR3 sequences, approximately 23% were seen once, and the ten largest hold approximately 49%. Sequencing used blood. The receptors were gathered from a woman between 65 and 79 years old with Graves' ophthalmopathy.

The chain joins TRBV4-1 to TRBJ2-5; D possibly corresponds to TRBD2 (6 bases). The CDR3 is 15 residues long. The V end lost 0 bases, the J end lost 5 bases, and 13 bases lay between the germline ends. Looked up from germline, CDR1 is MGHRA and CDR2 is YSYEKL. CDR3 in amino acids: CASSQDFDREETQYF. CDR3 sequence (DNA): TGCGCCAGCAGCCAAGATTTCGACCGGGAGGAGACCCAGTACTTC.

Here the CDR3 reads CASSQDYRGTYEQYF. The CDR3 region has the DNA TGCGCCAGCAGCCAAGATTACCGGGGAACCTACGAGCAGTACTTC. This sequence joins TRBV4-3 and TRBJ2-7; the D gene is possibly TRBD2 (5 bases). Germline V gene lookup returns CDR1 LGHNA and CDR2 YSLEER. Between the trimmed V and J ends, which lost 0 bases and 2 bases, there was a span of 11 bases. CDR3 length: 15 amino acids.

The chain links TRBV6-1 to TRBJ2-7; TRBD2 matches at 12 bases. V lost 6 bases and J lost 5; bases outside the gene matches: 11. CDR1 is MNHNS, CDR2 SASEGT, per germline. CDR3 length: 16 amino acids. The CDR3, as DNA: TGTGCCAGCAGCAGACTAGCGGGAGACGGGTCCGACGAGCAGTACTTC. Protein product: CASSRLAGDGSDEQYF.

There are a few counts of this clonotype. V usage is TRBV16 and J usage is TRBJ2-4; TRBD2 aligns across 7 bases. Trimming cost V 1 base and J 0 bases; bases outside gene matches: 6. This CDR3 is built from 17 residues. Looked up from germline, CDR1 is KGHSY and CDR2 is FQNENV. CDR3 DNA: TGTGCCAGCAGCCAATTGAGGGCGGGAGTAGCCAAAAACATTCAGTACTTC. The encoded protein is CASSQLRAGVAKNIQYF.

This clonotype was counted a few times. In DNA, the CDR3 is TGTGCCAGCAGTCGAGGCCGACAGAAATCAAACTATGGCTACACCTTC. This codes for CASSRGRQKSNYGYTF. The chain couples TRBV6-2 or TRBV6-3 to TRBJ1-2, with D tentatively TRBD1 (5 bases). The V and J ends lost 5 bases and 2 bases respectively, with 18 bases between them. Germline V gene lookup returns CDR1 MNHEY and CDR2 SVGEGT. The length of the CDR3 is 16 residues.